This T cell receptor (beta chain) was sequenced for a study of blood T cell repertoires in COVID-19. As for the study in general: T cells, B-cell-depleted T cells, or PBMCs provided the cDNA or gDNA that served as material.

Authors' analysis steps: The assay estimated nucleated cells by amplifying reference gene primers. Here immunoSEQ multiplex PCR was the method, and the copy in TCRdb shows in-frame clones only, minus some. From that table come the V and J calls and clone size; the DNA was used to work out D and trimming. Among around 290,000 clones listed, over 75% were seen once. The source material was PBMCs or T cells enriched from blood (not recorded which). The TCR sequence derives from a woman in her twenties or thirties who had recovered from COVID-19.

The CDR3 DNA follows: TGTGCCAGCAGCTCCCGGACCCTAGCGGGAGTTGGTACCGGGGAGCTGTTTTTT. As protein: CASSSRTLAGVGTGELFF. This sequence joins TRBV7-6 and TRBJ2-2; 10 positions agree with TRBD2. This CDR3 contains 18 residues. Germline trimming cut 4 bases from V and 5 bases from J; bases unmatched to any gene: 13. Germline V gene sequence: CDR1 SGHVS, CDR2 FNYEAQ.